The rows below give T cell receptor beta chains drawn from one sample of a study of blood T cell repertoires in COVID-19. The method was immunoSEQ multiplex PCR; TCRdb's version includes in-frame clones alone and lacks a portion of them. The table has 95,000 to 150,000 clones, around 82% seen once; the top ten hold about 12%. The sequencing input was peripheral blood. These receptors were taken from a human donor in a cohort sampled during active COVID-19. CDR3s include the opening cysteine and the closing phenylalanine or tryptophan. The order of the fields is CDR3 length, J gene, D gene, V gene, clone size, CDR3 protein, CDR3 DNA. A D gene is named only where the DNA matches it firmly. The size of a clone is reported for some rows only, either as once, few or many, or as a class for expanded clones.

17 | TRBJ2-2 | TRBD2 | TRBV28 | few | CASSSPGLAVNTGELFF | TGTGCCAGCAGTTCGCCGGGACTAGCGGTGAACACCGGGGAGCTGTTTTTT
17 | TRBJ2-1 | NA | TRBV21-1 | NA | CASSTSFRGGSNDEQFF | TGTGCCAGCAGCACATCTTTTAGGGGCGGGAGTAACGATGAGCAGTTCTTC
16 | TRBJ2-3 | TRBD1 | TRBV7-9 | NA | CASSARGTGGADTQYF | TGTGCCAGCAGCGCCCGAGGGACAGGGGGCGCAGATACGCAGTATTTT
15 | TRBJ1-1 | TRBD1 | TRBV6-5 | few | CASSRRQGRNTEAFF | TGTGCCAGCAGTCGACGACAGGGTCGGAACACTGAAGCTTTCTTT
15 | TRBJ1-4 | NA | TRBV5-3 | NA | CARSQRQSTNEKLFF | TGTGCCAGAAGCCAGAGACAGTCAACTAATGAAAAACTGTTTTTT
13 | TRBJ1-5 | NA | TRBV12-3/TRBV12-4 | NA | CASSFGAVQPQHF | TGTGCCAGCAGTTTTGGGGCGGTTCAGCCCCAGCATTTT
13 | TRBJ2-7 | TRBD1 | TRBV7-2 | NA | CASSLTGAYEQYF | TGTGCCAGCAGCTTAACAGGGGCCTACGAGCAGTACTTC
17 | TRBJ1-2 | NA | TRBV4-3 | NA | CASSQDSAGLANYGYTF | TGCGCCAGCAGCCAAGATTCGGCAGGACTAGCTAACTATGGCTACACCTTC
17 | TRBJ1-5 | NA | TRBV19 | NA | CASSKWTARVSNQPQHF | TGTGCCAGTAGTAAATGGACAGCGAGGGTAAGCAATCAGCCCCAGCATTTT
14 | TRBJ1-2 | NA | TRBV4-2 | NA | CASSQAQETYGYTF | TGTGCCAGCAGCCAAGCACAGGAGACCTATGGCTACACCTTC
14 | TRBJ2-2 | NA | TRBV25-1 | NA | CASSAGGGTGELFF | TGTGCCAGCAGTGCCGGGGGTGGGACCGGGGAGCTGTTTTTT
13 | TRBJ2-7 | NA | TRBV12-3/TRBV12-4 | NA | CASRPTGTYEQYF | TGTGCCAGCAGACCGACGGGTACCTACGAGCAGTACTTC
15 | TRBJ1-1 | TRBD1 | TRBV5-1 | NA | CASSLGDRGYTEAFF | TGCGCCAGCAGCTTGGGGGACAGGGGGTACACTGAAGCTTTCTTT
13 | TRBJ1-1 | NA | TRBV7-8 | NA | CASFSRDYTEAFF | TGTGCCAGTTTTAGCAGGGATTACACTGAAGCTTTCTTT
13 | TRBJ1-1 | NA | TRBV12-3/TRBV12-4 | NA | CASSFEQGLEAFF | TGTGCCAGCAGTTTTGAGCAGGGGCTTGAAGCTTTCTTT
15 | TRBJ1-4 | NA | TRBV18 | NA | CASSPPQGDNEKLFF | TGTGCCAGCTCACCACCACAAGGGGATAATGAAAAACTGTTTTTT
16 | TRBJ1-2 | TRBD1 | TRBV5-6 | few | CASSSGPGQAFYGYTF | TGTGCCAGCAGCTCTGGCCCCGGACAGGCGTTCTATGGCTACACCTTC
16 | TRBJ2-6 | TRBD1 | TRBV7-6 | NA | CASSLTGGSGANVLTF | TGTGCCAGCAGCCTGACAGGGGGCTCTGGGGCCAACGTCCTGACTTTC
14 | TRBJ1-4 | TRBD1 | TRBV5-1 | NA | CASSPGQAPEKLFF | TGCGCCAGCAGCCCAGGACAGGCTCCTGAAAAACTGTTTTTT
13 | TRBJ2-7 | NA | TRBV27 | NA | CASSLRETYEQYF | TGTGCCAGCAGTTTACGGGAGACCTACGAGCAGTACTTC
17 | TRBJ2-1 | TRBD2 | TRBV4-3 | NA | CASSHGAGGGSYNEQFF | TGCGCCAGCAGCCATGGAGCGGGGGGGGGCTCCTACAATGAGCAGTTCTTC
15 | TRBJ1-1 | NA | TRBV9 | once | CASTPPVLMNTEAFF | TGTGCCAGCACCCCCCCGGTCCTAATGAACACTGAAGCTTTCTTT
13 | TRBJ1-1 | TRBD1 | TRBV11-2 | NA | CASSPGDSTEAFF | TGTGCCAGCAGCCCAGGGGACAGCACTGAAGCTTTCTTT
16 | TRBJ2-3 | NA | TRBV24-1 | NA | CATSDSRSPGTDTQYF | TGTGCCACCAGTGATTCGCGCTCCCCAGGTACAGATACGCAGTATTTT
17 | TRBJ2-1 | TRBD2 | TRBV24-1 | NA | CATSDFPSGGAPNEQFF | TGTGCCACCAGTGATTTCCCGTCGGGGGGGGCCCCGAATGAGCAGTTCTTC
14 | TRBJ1-2 | NA | TRBV20-1 | NA | CSASPGHGDNGYTF | TGCAGTGCTAGTCCTGGACACGGTGATAATGGCTACACCTTC
15 | TRBJ2-7 | TRBD2 | TRBV3-1/TRBV3-2 | few | CASSGLAGGPREQYF | TGTGCCAGCAGCGGACTAGCGGGGGGGCCGAGGGAGCAGTACTTC
14 | TRBJ2-2 | NA | TRBV21-1 | NA | CASGRDRGNRGAVF | TGTGCCAGCGGCCGGGACAGGGGAAACCGGGGAGCTGTTTTT
17 | TRBJ2-4 | NA | TRBV19 | NA | CASSIDVLTGAKNIQYF | TGTGCCAGTAGTATAGATGTCCTTACAGGGGCCAAAAACATTCAGTACTTC
13 | TRBJ1-1 | NA | TRBV4-3 | NA | CASSQVEGTEAFF | TGCGCCAGCAGCCAAGTGGAGGGTACTGAAGCTTTCTTT
14 | TRBJ1-6 | TRBD1 | TRBV10-3 | few | CAISVDRANSPLHF | TGTGCCATCAGTGTGGACAGGGCAAATTCACCCCTCCACTTT
15 | TRBJ2-1 | TRBD2 | TRBV19 | once | CASSYSGGATYEQFF | TGTGCCAGTAGCTATAGCGGGGGGGCTACGTATGAGCAGTTCTTC
15 | TRBJ2-7 | TRBD2 | TRBV6-2/TRBV6-3 | NA | CASSYASGGGYEQYF | TGTGCCAGCAGTTACGCTTCCGGCGGGGGCTACGAGCAGTACTTC
15 | TRBJ1-2 | NA | TRBV6-5 | NA | CASSYRPQGTDGYTF | TGTGCCAGCAGTTACCGACCACAGGGAACGGATGGCTACACCTTC
13 | TRBJ1-1 | NA | TRBV11-2 | NA | CASSPLVGSSAFF | TGTGCCAGCAGCCCCCTAGTGGGTTCATCCGCTTTCTTT
16 | TRBJ2-6 | NA | TRBV24-1 | NA | CATAGTLFSGANVLTF | TGTGCCACCGCGGGGACCCTCTTCTCTGGGGCCAACGTCCTGACTTTC
13 | TRBJ1-2 | TRBD1 | TRBV25-1 | NA | CASSGGTVYGYTF | TGTGCCAGCAGTGGTGGGACAGTCTATGGCTACACCTTC
12 | TRBJ2-3 | NA | TRBV29-1 | NA | CSVGLLGDTQYF | TGCAGCGTGGGGCTTCTAGGAGATACGCAGTATTTT
15 | TRBJ1-3 | NA | TRBV9 | NA | CASSVLGLTGNTIYF | TGTGCCAGCAGCGTCCTTGGACTTACTGGAAACACCATATATTTT
13 | TRBJ1-5 | TRBD1 | TRBV5-1 | few | CASSLGQGEPQHF | TGCGCCAGCAGCCTAGGACAGGGCGAGCCCCAGCATTTT
19 | TRBJ1-3 | NA | TRBV7-5 | few | CVRSLGCDRGVLGGNTIYF | TGTGTCAGAAGCTTAGGGTGCGACAGGGGAGTTTTGGGAGGAAACACCATATATTTT
14 | TRBJ1-1 | NA | TRBV28 | NA | CASRSTTGNTEAFF | TGTGCCAGCAGATCCACTACAGGGAACACTGAAGCTTTCTTT
15 | TRBJ2-5 | TRBD1 | TRBV6-6 | NA | CASSSLTGGGETQYF | TGTGCCAGCAGTTCTCTGACAGGGGGCGGGGAGACCCAGTACTTC
15 | TRBJ1-1 | NA | TRBV7-9 | NA | CASSLGGQLNTEAFF | TGTGCCAGCAGCTTAGGGGGACAATTGAACACTGAAGCTTTCTTT
14 | TRBJ1-2 | TRBD1 | TRBV19 | NA | CASLGDRLRYGYTF | TGTGCCAGCCTCGGGGACAGGCTCCGCTATGGCTACACCTTC
15 | TRBJ2-7 | TRBD1 | TRBV6-2/TRBV6-3 | NA | CASSYLGTGWHEQYF | TGTGCCAGCAGTTACCTCGGGACAGGGTGGCACGAGCAGTACTTC
13 | TRBJ2-5 | NA | TRBV29-1 | NA | CSVRWAMQETQYF | TGCAGCGTTCGATGGGCAATGCAAGAGACCCAGTACTTC
12 | TRBJ2-7 | TRBD1 | TRBV10-3 | NA | CAIRGQSYEQYF | TGTGCCATCCGGGGACAGTCCTACGAGCAGTACTTC
18 | TRBJ2-7 | TRBD2 | TRBV10-3 | NA | CAISESSGGATSTYEQYF | TGTGCCATCAGTGAGTCTAGCGGGGGGGCCACTTCCACCTACGAGCAGTACTTC
15 | TRBJ2-5 | TRBD2 | TRBV5-4 | NA | CASSGGLAGEETQYF | TGTGCCAGCAGCGGGGGACTAGCGGGTGAAGAGACCCAGTACTTC
14 | TRBJ1-2 | TRBD1 | TRBV2 | few | CASATLQGANGYTF | TGTGCCAGCGCCACCCTACAGGGGGCGAATGGCTACACCTTC
16 | TRBJ2-5 | TRBD2 | TRBV10-1 | NA | CASSESLAGGQETQYF | TGCGCCAGCAGTGAGTCCCTAGCGGGGGGACAAGAGACCCAGTACTTC